The 10 T cell receptor beta chains below were found in one sample sequenced in a study of cytomegalovirus exposure and HLA in healthy donors. Primers: 60 Vbeta forward and 13 Jbeta reverse. The repertoire was sequenced with immunoSEQ multiplex PCR; TCRdb's copy has only in-frame clones and lacks some. The table has approximately 100,000 clones, over 75% seen once. The sequencing sample was made of PBMCs. The source of these receptors is a man aged 55-75 years in good health and CMV-seropositive.

This chain joins TRBV9 and TRBJ1-6; the match to TRBD1 covers 7 bases. The CDR3 spans 15 residues. J was trimmed by 8 bases and V by 2 bases; bases with no gene match: 7. In germline, CDR1 is SGDLS, CDR2 YYNGEE. CDR3 sequence: CASSVRDSFYSPLHF. CDR3 coding DNA: TGTGCCAGCAGCGTCCGGGACAGTTTCTATTCACCCCTCCACTTT.

CDR3 residues: CASSSKAGTDTQYF. Here the CDR3 DNA reads TGTGCCAGCAGCTCCAAAGCGGGCACAGATACGCAGTATTTT. This rearrangement joins TRBV5-4 to TRBJ2-3; D is possibly TRBD2 (5 bases). Between the trimmed V and J ends, which lost 3 bases and 1 base, there was a span of 9 bases. Per the germline V gene, CDR1 is SGHNT and CDR2 is YYREEE (reference sequence). This CDR3 is 14 amino acids long.

This chain uses TRBV5-1 with TRBJ2-3; D possibly corresponds to TRBD2 (6 bases). CDR1 is SGHRS and CDR2 is YFSETQ in the germline V gene. CDR3 size: 15 residues. V lost 4 bases, J lost 0 bases, and 12 bases lay in between. The CDR3 loop reads CASSMEGVSTDTQYF. DNA for the CDR3: TGCGCCAGCAGCATGGAGGGAGTCAGCACAGATACGCAGTATTTT.

This clone was counted a single time. The chain employs TRBV5-1 and TRBJ2-2; TRBD2 agrees at 11 bases. Germline CDR1 reads SGHRS; CDR2 reads YFSETQ. The CDR3 covers 15 residues. V trimming: 4 bases; J trimming: 3 bases; junction bases outside the gene matches: 2. The CDR3 region is CASSTGLADTGELFF. The DNA of the CDR3 is TGCGCCAGCAGCACGGGACTAGCGGACACCGGGGAGCTGTTTTTT. The entire variable domain, with the rest obtained from reference TRBV5-1 and TRBJ2-2, is as follows: KAGVTQTPRYLIKTRGQQVTLSCSPISGHRSVSWYQQTPGQGLQFLFEYFSETQRNKGNFPGRFSGRQFSNSRSEMNVSTLELGDSALYLCASSTGLADTGELFFGEGSRLTVL.

This chain uses TRBV19 with TRBJ2-5, with D unclear. The V end lost 3 bases, the J end lost 2 bases, and 7 bases lay between the germline ends. Germline CDR1 reads LNHDA; CDR2 reads SQIVND (reference sequence). The CDR3 is 13 residues long. The CDR3 DNA reads as TGTGCCAGTAGTATCGGTAATCAAGAGACCCAGTACTTC. Its protein product is CASSIGNQETQYF.

V usage is TRBV28 and J usage is TRBJ2-3, with 10 bases aligning to TRBD1. The V gene end was trimmed by 4 bases and the J gene end by 3 bases; junction bases not matched to a gene: 7. CDR3 length equals 16 residues. CDR1 and CDR2 (germline): MDHEN, SYDVKM. CDR3: CASSYPGQGRTDTQYF. In DNA, the CDR3 is TGTGCCAGCAGTTATCCGGGACAGGGGAGAACAGATACGCAGTATTTT. The variable domain in full, completed from reference TRBV28 and TRBJ2-3, reads DVKVTQSSRYLVKRTGEKVFLECVQDMDHENMFWYRQDPGLGLRLIYFSYDVKMKEKGDIPEGYSVSREKKERFSLILESASTNQTSMYLCASSYPGQGRTDTQYFGPGTRLTVL.

The chain recombines TRBV5-1 with TRBJ2-7, with a weak D call TRBD1 (5 bases). V was pared by 0 bases and J by 6 bases, with 13 bases between. The CDR3 contains 14 residues. Germline CDR1 is SGHRS and CDR2 is YFSETQ. The CDR3 loop reads CASSLDTGEGEQYF. CDR3 bases: TGCGCCAGCAGCTTGGACACAGGAGAAGGCGAGCAGTACTTC.

This chain connects TRBV5-8 to TRBJ2-3; D may be TRBD2 (6 bases). Trimming removed 5 bases at V and 6 bases at J, with 13 bases between. Germline V lookup: CDR1 SGHTS, CDR2 YDEGEE. The CDR3 is made up of 13 amino acids. Written as DNA, the CDR3 is TGTGCCAGCAGAATCACTAGCTCCGATACGCAGTATTTT. This sequence encodes CASRITSSDTQYF.

The V and J genes are TRBV6-5 and TRBJ1-2; maybe TRBD1 (6 bases). The length of the CDR3 is 12 residues. Trimming stripped 6 bases from V and 6 bases from J, with 11 bases between. Germline lookup yields CDR1 MNHEY and CDR2 SVGAGI. This CDR3 reads CASRRDNHGYTF. The CDR3 region has the DNA TGTGCCAGCAGGAGGGACAACCATGGCTACACCTTC.

The gene calls are TRBV9 and TRBJ2-2, with 15 positions matching TRBD2. V shed 4 bases, J shed 6 bases, and the junction held 10 bases outside the gene matches. The CDR3 is made up of 18 amino acids. Germline lookup yields CDR1 SGDLS and CDR2 YYNGEE. The CDR3 bases are TGTGCCAGCAGCCTGAGGACTAGCGGGGGGGCCACTTCCGGGGAGCTGTTTTTT. This translates into CASSLRTSGGATSGELFF.